One and the same sample provided the 19 T cell receptor beta chains below, sequenced in a study of Ad26.COV2.S vaccination and SARS-CoV-2 variants listed by TCRdb under 2021. The treatment or condition label, read with the paper, signifies: 15 to 20 received Ad26.COV2.S at low or high dose, single or two shots; about five received placebo; per-sample allocation not given. Repertoires of vaccine and placebo recipients were sequenced from samples taken on day 63 after the first injection. Libraries were made using the immunoSEQ multiplex PCR assay. This immuneACCESS table, as held by TCRdb, lists in-frame sequences with V and J called but not all clones. Of the missing ones, under half trace to an unresolved V gene in checked studies; the others have no known cause. The sample data list over 200,000 clones, and around nine tenths of these were observed just once. Around 10% of the sample is held by the ten biggest clonotypes.

The sequenced sample was peripheral blood, obtained in a trial of Ad26.COV2.S vaccine versus placebo. These receptors all stem from a person between 18 and 59 years old who received the Ad26.COV2.S COVID-19 vaccine or a placebo.

The chain recombines TRBV4-1 with TRBJ2-1; TRBD1 matches at 7 bases. The V and J ends lost 0 bases and 8 bases, in that order; junction bases with no gene match: 4. The CDR3 covers 14 residues. The V gene's germline CDR1 is MGHRA and CDR2 YSYEKL. CDR3: CASSQDEGAYEQFF. As DNA, the CDR3 is TGCGCCAGCAGCCAAGATGAGGGGGCGTATGAGCAGTTCTTC.

The sample holds a few counts of this clone. The rearrangement joins TRBV6-5 to TRBJ2-7, with TRBD2 matching 10 bases. The CDR3 has 15 amino acids. Losses at the gene ends were 6 bases for V and 2 bases for J; bases not matched to a gene: 7. The V gene's germline CDR1 is MNHEY and CDR2 SVGAGI. The DNA for the CDR3 is TGTGCCAGCAGCAGACTAGCGGGTCCTCCCTACGAGCAGTACTTC. It encodes CASSRLAGPPYEQYF.

The chain joins TRBV10-3 to TRBJ2-3; no firm D call. Trimming took off 10 bases at V and 5 bases at J, with 22 bases between the two ends. CDR3 size: 15 residues. Germline V gives CDR1 ENHRY, CDR2 SYGVKD. CDR3 sequence reads: CATIRDPLLRDTQYF. The CDR3 DNA sequence: TGTGCCACGATTAGGGATCCCTTACTAAGAGATACGCAGTATTTT.

The V and J genes are TRBV7-2 and TRBJ2-7, with 14 bases aligning to TRBD2. The junction had 3 bases not matched to a gene; V was cut back by 4 bases and J by 4 bases. From germline, CDR1 is SGHTA and CDR2 FQGNSA. This CDR3 spans 15 amino acids. DNA for the CDR3: TGTGCCAGCAGCTCTCGGACTAGCGGGAGGTACGAGCAGTACTTC. Amino acid sequence: CASSSRTSGRYEQYF. Full variable domain (missing parts from reference TRBV7-2 and TRBJ2-7): GAGVSQSPSNKVTEKGKDVELRCDPISGHTALYWYRQSLGQGLEFLIYFQGNSAPDKSGLPSDRFSAERTGGSVSTLTIQRTQQEDSAVYLCASSSRTSGRYEQYFGPGTRLTVT.

The chain uses TRBV5-1 and TRBJ2-3; D possibly uses TRBD1 or TRBD2 (5 bases each). V lost 4 bases and J 9 bases, leaving 21 bases between the germline ends. The CDR3 loop spans 15 amino acids. Germline V gives CDR1 SGHRS, CDR2 YFSETQ. Written as DNA, the CDR3 is TGCGCCAGCAGCCACGGGGACCGAGAGGTTGAGACGCAGTATTTT. Translated: CASSHGDREVETQYF.

The chain carries TRBV25-1 and TRBJ1-4; perhaps TRBD1 as D (6 bases). This CDR3 region has 15 residues. CDR1 and CDR2 from the germline V gene are MGHDK and SYGVNS. Trimming removed 3 bases from V and 8 bases from J, with 16 bases in between. CDR3 coding DNA: TGTGCCAGCAGTGACAGGGGCGCGGTGACCGAAAAACTGTTTTTT. Translating it yields CASSDRGAVTEKLFF.

J is TRBJ2-1 and V is TRBV27; 10 positions match TRBD2. V lost 5 bases, J lost 4 bases, and 5 bases stayed unmatched. This CDR3 has 15 residues. The germline V gene has CDR1 MNHEY and CDR2 SMNVEV (reference sequence). CDR3 in amino acids: CASSLSGGPYNEQFF. The CDR3 nucleotides read TGTGCCAGCAGTCTTAGCGGGGGGCCTTACAATGAGCAGTTCTTC.

The gene calls are TRBV5-8 and TRBJ1-2; D is ambiguous. Germline lookup yields CDR1 SGHTS and CDR2 YDEGEE. This CDR3 is 14 amino acids long. The ends were cut back, 0 bases at V and 7 bases at J, with 13 bases in the middle. For the CDR3, the DNA is TGTGCCAGCAGCTTGGGACCACTGCCGGGTGGCTACACCTTC. It codes for CASSLGPLPGGYTF.

The chain is built from TRBV6-5 and TRBJ1-1; D unresolved. The CDR3 sequence is 13 residues long. Germline lookup yields CDR1 MNHEY and CDR2 SVGAGI. Trimming pared 10 bases from V and 8 bases from J, leaving 20 bases between. The CDR3 region is CAIRTGPNSEAFF. The CDR3 DNA follows: TGTGCCATCAGAACCGGGCCCAACTCGGAAGCTTTCTTT.

V gene TRBV28 combines with J gene TRBJ2-5; D tentatively fits TRBD1 or TRBD2 (5 bases each). This CDR3 contains 12 residues. Germline V gives CDR1 MDHEN, CDR2 SYDVKM. V was trimmed by 11 bases and J by 1 base, leaving 11 bases between them. The CDR3 DNA follows: TGTGCCTCTTGGGGGACCCAAGAGACCCAGTACTTC. Its translation: CASWGTQETQYF.

CDR3: CASSEWGSYEQYF. The CDR3 nucleotides are TGTGCCAGCAGCGAATGGGGGTCCTACGAGCAGTACTTC. V usage is TRBV11-2 and J usage is TRBJ2-7, with D perhaps being TRBD1 or TRBD2 (5 bases each). CDR1 SGHAT and CDR2 FQNNGV come from the germline V gene. Trimming pared 5 bases from V and 1 base from J, leaving 9 bases between. The CDR3 is 13 amino acids.

This clone was detected a few times. This sequence joins TRBV7-9 and TRBJ1-4; D gene ambiguous. This CDR3 has 14 residues. Trimming shortened V by 3 bases and J by 4 bases, and 9 bases separated the two germline ends. Germline V gene sequence: CDR1 SEHNR, CDR2 FQNEAQ (reference sequence). The CDR3 DNA reads TGTGCCAGCAGCTTTGGAGGGTATAATGAAAAACTGTTTTTT. Translation gives CASSFGGYNEKLFF.

The genes are TRBV2 and TRBJ1-5; 7 bases line up with TRBD1. Unmatched junction bases numbered 7, after V lost 4 bases and J lost 4 bases. The germline CDR1 and CDR2 sequences are SNHLY and FYNNEI. The CDR3 totals 15 residues. The CDR3 DNA reads as TGTGCCAGCAGTGGGGGCGGGACAGTTAATCAGCCCCAGCATTTT. The encoded protein is CASSGGGTVNQPQHF.

V is TRBV5-1 and J is TRBJ2-7; tentatively, D is TRBD2 (5 bases). Germline V gives CDR1 SGHRS, CDR2 YFSETQ. V lost 0 bases, J lost 5 bases, and 6 bases lay in between. The CDR3 is made up of 12 amino acids. CDR3 bases: TGCGCCAGCAGCTTGGCCGGGAACGAGCAGTACTTC. This sequence encodes CASSLAGNEQYF.

V is TRBV27 and J is TRBJ1-2; 7 nucleotides line up with TRBD1. Germline lookup yields CDR1 MNHEY and CDR2 SMNVEV (reference sequence). The ends lost 0 bases at V and 4 bases at J; junction bases unmatched: 14. This CDR3 has 18 residues. The CDR3 loop reads CASSLSPGQTTDPYGYTF. In DNA form, the CDR3 reads TGTGCCAGCAGTTTATCTCCGGGACAGACAACTGATCCCTATGGCTACACCTTC.

The rearrangement uses TRBV5-1 and TRBJ2-7; weak D call: TRBD1 (5 bases). The germline V gene encodes CDR1 SGHRS and CDR2 YFSETQ. The CDR3 has 15 amino acids. V lost 0 bases to trimming and J lost 2 bases, with 12 bases between them. CDR3 sequence reads: CASSLGGEPTYEQYF. CDR3 bases: TGCGCCAGCAGCTTGGGGGGCGAACCGACCTACGAGCAGTACTTC.

This clone was found once. The chain recombines TRBV7-9 with TRBJ2-7, with D possibly being TRBD1 (7 bases). Germline V gene lookup returns CDR1 SEHNR and CDR2 FQNEAQ (reference sequence). The CDR3 covers 15 residues. Trimming pared 3 bases from V and 4 bases from J, leaving 16 bases between. The CDR3 protein is CASSFAGGYWYEQYF. DNA of the CDR3: TGTGCCAGCAGCTTCGCAGGGGGGTATTGGTACGAGCAGTACTTC.

The rearrangement links TRBV19 to TRBJ2-1; D gene ambiguous. V shed 1 base and J shed 1 base, with 11 bases lying between them. CDR1 is LNHDA and CDR2 is SQIVND in the germline V gene (reference sequence). CDR3 length equals 16 residues. The CDR3 protein is CASSIGADLSYNEQFF. The CDR3 DNA follows: TGTGCCAGTAGTATAGGTGCAGACCTGTCCTACAATGAGCAGTTCTTC.

The chain carries TRBV4-3 and TRBJ2-7; D gene uncertain. CDR3 length equals 14 residues. V dropped 1 base and J dropped 2 bases, with 9 bases sitting between them. Germline V lookup: CDR1 LGHNA, CDR2 YSLEER. The DNA of the CDR3 is TGCGCCAGCAGCCAAGGCCAGGTCCCCTACGAGCAGTACTTC. This codes for CASSQGQVPYEQYF.